The clone carrying this TCR beta chain showed up just a few times. Its antigen is unidentified. CDR3-region Arm-PCR and iRepertoire HTBI primers produced the TCR beta libraries. TCRdb recomputed calls from the multiplex PCR reads with MiXCR, one row per CDR3 protein. The sample holds 350,000 to 400,000 distinct CDR3 sequences, about a sixth seen once. Time point noted: newly diagnosed GD, antithyroid drugs for less than 3 months. From RNA extracted from PBMCs, the TCR library was made. This entry belongs to a study of regulatory T cells in long-lasting Graves disease. Study results and caveats: The study examined only peripheral blood, not thyroid tissue. Preferential use of TRBV28, TRBJ1-2 and TRBJ2-5 was seen in persistent disease.

Germline CDR1 reads SNHLY; CDR2 reads FYNNEI. V lost 6 bases and J lost 1; bases outside the gene matches: 2. The CDR3 is 13 residues long. The sample was also reused in another study, on T cells in Graves' hyperthyroidism and ophthalmopathy. That report adds: Exclusion followed for patients with uncontrolled infection, other autoimmune disease, pregnancy or lactation. Based on clinical symptoms, serum thyroxine and TRAb, thyroid ultrasound and orbital computed tomography, diagnoses were reached.

The sequencing used peripheral blood mononuclear cells (PBMCs), collected at new diagnosis, from a patient treated with antithyroid drugs. The sequence came from a woman aged 18-29 years with Graves disease. V gene TRBV2 combines with J gene TRBJ2-5; TRBD1 matches 7 bases. The CDR3 here is CASRGDSQETQYF. The CDR3 nucleotides are TGTGCCAGCAGGGGGGACAGCCAAGAGACCCAGTACTTC. The whole variable domain, remainder taken from reference TRBV2 and TRBJ2-5, is EPEVTQTPSHQVTQMGQEVILRCVPISNHLYFYWYRQILGQKVEFLVSFYNNEISEKSEIFDDQFSVERPDGSNFTLKIRSTKLEDSAMYFCASRGDSQETQYFGPGTRLLVL.